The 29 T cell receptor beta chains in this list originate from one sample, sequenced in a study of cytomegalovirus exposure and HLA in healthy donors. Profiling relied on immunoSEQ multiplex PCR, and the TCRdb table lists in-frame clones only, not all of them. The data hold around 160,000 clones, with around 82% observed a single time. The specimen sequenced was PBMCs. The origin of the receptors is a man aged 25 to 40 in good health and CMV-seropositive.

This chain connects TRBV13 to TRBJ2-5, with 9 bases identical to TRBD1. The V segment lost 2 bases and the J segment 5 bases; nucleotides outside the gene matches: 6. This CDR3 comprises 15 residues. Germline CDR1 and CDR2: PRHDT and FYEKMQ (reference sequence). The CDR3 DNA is TGTGCCAGCAGCTTAAACAGGGGGCGCGGGGAGACCCAGTACTTC. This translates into CASSLNRGRGETQYF.

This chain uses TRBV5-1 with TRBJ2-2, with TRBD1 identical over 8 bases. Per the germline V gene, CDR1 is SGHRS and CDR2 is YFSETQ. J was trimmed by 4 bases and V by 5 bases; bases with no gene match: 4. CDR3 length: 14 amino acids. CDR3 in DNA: TGCGCCAGCAGGACAGGGGCCGGCACCGGGGAGCTGTTTTTT. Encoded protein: CASRTGAGTGELFF.

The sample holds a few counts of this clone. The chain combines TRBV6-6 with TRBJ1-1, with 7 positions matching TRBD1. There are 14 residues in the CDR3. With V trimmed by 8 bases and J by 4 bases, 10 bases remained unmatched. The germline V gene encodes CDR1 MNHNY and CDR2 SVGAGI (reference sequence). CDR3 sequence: CASGKDRSITEAFF. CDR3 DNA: TGTGCCAGCGGGAAGGACAGGAGTATCACTGAAGCTTTCTTT.

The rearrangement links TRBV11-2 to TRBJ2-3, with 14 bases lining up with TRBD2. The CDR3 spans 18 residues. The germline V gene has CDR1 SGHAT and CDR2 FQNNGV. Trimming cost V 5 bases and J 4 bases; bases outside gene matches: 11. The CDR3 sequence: CASSHPRTSGRWADTQYF. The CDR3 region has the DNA TGTGCCAGCAGCCATCCTCGGACTAGCGGGAGGTGGGCAGATACGCAGTATTTT.

The CDR3 DNA follows: TGTGCCAGCAGTTCGCGACTAGCCGGTGAGCAGTTCTTC. Its translation: CASSSRLAGEQFF. This sequence joins TRBV27 and TRBJ2-1, with 7 bases fitting TRBD2. Germline CDR1 and CDR2: MNHEY and SMNVEV (reference sequence). The trim removed 4 bases at V and 9 bases at J, leaving 6 bases unmatched. The CDR3 length is 13 residues.

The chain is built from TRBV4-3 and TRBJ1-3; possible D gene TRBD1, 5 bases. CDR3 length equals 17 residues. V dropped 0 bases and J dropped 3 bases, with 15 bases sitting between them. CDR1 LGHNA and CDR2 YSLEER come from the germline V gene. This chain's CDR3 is CASSQDAGTARGNTIYF. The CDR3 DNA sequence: TGCGCCAGCAGCCAAGACGCAGGGACTGCCCGTGGAAACACCATATATTTT.

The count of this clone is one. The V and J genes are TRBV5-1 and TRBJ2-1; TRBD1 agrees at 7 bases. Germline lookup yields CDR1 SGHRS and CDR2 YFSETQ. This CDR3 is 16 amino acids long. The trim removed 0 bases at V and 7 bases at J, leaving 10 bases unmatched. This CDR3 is CASSLEGAPVGNEQFF. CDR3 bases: TGCGCCAGCAGCTTGGAGGGGGCCCCGGTGGGAAATGAGCAGTTCTTC.

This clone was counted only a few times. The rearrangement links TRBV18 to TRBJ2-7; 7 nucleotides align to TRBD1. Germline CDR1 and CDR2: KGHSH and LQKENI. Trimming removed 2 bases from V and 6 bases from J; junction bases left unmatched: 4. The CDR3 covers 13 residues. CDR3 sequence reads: CASSPGAGGEQYF. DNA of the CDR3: TGTGCCAGCTCACCAGGGGCAGGGGGCGAGCAGTACTTC.

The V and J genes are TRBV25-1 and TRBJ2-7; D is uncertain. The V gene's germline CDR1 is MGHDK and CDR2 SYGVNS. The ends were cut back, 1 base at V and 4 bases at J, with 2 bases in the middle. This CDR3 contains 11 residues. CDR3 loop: CASSESYEQYF. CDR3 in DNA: TGTGCCAGCAGTGAATCTTACGAGCAGTACTTC.

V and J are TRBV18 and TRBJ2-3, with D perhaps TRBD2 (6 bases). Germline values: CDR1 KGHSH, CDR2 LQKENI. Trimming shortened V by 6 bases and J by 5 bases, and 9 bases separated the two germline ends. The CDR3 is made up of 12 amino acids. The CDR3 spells CASSTEGDTQYF. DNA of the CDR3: TGTGCCAGCTCCACGGAGGGAGATACGCAGTATTTT.

The CDR3 loop reads CASSPSSGLDGNQPQHF. As DNA, the CDR3 is TGTGCCAGTAGTCCCAGCTCGGGGTTGGATGGCAATCAGCCCCAGCATTTT. V is TRBV19 and J is TRBJ1-5; D remains ambiguous. Trimming cost V 5 bases and J 2 bases, with 19 bases left between them. Looked up from germline, CDR1 is LNHDA and CDR2 is SQIVND (reference sequence). The length of the CDR3 is 17 residues.

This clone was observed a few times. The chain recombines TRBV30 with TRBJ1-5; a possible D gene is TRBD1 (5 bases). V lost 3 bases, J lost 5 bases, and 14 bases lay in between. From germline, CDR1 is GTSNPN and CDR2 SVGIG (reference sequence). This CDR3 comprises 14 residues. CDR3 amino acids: CAWSLRRGDQPQHF. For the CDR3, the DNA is TGTGCCTGGAGCCTAAGGCGGGGGGATCAGCCCCAGCATTTT.

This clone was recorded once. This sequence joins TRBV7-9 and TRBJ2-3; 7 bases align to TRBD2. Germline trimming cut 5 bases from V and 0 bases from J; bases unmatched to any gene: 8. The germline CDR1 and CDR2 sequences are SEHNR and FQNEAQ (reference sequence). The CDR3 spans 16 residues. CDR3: CASSPSAGSSTDTQYF. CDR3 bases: TGTGCCAGCAGCCCCTCAGCGGGATCTAGCACAGATACGCAGTATTTT.

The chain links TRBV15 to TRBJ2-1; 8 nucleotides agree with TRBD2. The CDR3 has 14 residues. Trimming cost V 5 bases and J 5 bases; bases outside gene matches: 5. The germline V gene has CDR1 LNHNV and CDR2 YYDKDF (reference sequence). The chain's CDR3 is CATSGREGNNEQFF. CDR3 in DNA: TGTGCCACCAGCGGTCGGGAGGGAAACAATGAGCAGTTCTTC.

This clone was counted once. CDR3 sequence reads: CASSDSHSFSGANVLTF. DNA of the CDR3: TGTGCCAGCAGTGACTCCCACAGTTTCTCTGGGGCCAACGTCCTGACTTTC. The V gene is TRBV6-4, the J gene TRBJ2-6; D gene unclear. The CDR3 sequence is 17 residues long. The V end was cut by 0 bases, the J end by 0 bases, with 9 bases between. Germline CDR1 is MRHNA and CDR2 is SNTAGT.

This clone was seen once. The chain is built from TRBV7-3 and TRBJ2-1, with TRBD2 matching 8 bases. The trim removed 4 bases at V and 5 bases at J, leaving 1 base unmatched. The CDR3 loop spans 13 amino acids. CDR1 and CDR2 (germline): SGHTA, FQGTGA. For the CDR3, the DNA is TGTGCCAGCAGCTCGGGGGGGCACAATGAGCAGTTCTTC. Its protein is CASSSGGHNEQFF.

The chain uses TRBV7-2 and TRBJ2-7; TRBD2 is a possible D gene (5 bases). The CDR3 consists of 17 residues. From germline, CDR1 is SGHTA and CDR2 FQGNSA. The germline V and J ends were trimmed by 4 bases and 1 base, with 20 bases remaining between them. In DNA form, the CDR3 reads TGTGCCAGCAGCTCGCTTACTACGACCGGACTTTCCTACGAGCAGTACTTC. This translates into CASSSLTTTGLSYEQYF.

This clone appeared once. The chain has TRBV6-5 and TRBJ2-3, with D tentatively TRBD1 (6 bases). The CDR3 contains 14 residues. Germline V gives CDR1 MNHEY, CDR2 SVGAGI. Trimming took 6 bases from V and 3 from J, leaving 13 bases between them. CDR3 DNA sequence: TGTGCCAGCAGACAGGGCCTGAGTACAGATACGCAGTATTTT. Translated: CASRQGLSTDTQYF.

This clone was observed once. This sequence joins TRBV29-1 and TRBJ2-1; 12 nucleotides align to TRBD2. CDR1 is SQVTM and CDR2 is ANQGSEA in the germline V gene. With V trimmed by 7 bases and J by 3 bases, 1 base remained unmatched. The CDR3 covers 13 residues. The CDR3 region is CSGTSGVYNEQFF. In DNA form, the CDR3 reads TGCAGCGGGACTAGCGGGGTCTACAATGAGCAGTTCTTC.

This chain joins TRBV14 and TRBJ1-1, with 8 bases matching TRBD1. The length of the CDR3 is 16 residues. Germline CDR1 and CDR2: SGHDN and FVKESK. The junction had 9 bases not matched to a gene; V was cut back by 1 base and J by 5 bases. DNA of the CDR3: TGTGCCAGCAGCCAAGTGTACCAGGGGGCGGGTACTGAAGCTTTCTTT. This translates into CASSQVYQGAGTEAFF.

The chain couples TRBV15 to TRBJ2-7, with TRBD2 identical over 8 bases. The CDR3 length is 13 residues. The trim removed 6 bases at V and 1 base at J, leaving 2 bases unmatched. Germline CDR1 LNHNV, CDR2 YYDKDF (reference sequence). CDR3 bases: TGTGCCACCAGAGGCGGGAGGTCCTACGAGCAGTACTTC. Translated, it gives CATRGGRSYEQYF.

The CDR3 reads CASRGAGGRTDTQYF. In DNA, the CDR3 is TGTGCCAGCCGGGGGGCGGGAGGCCGCACAGATACGCAGTATTTT. The chain links TRBV6-1 to TRBJ2-3; 8 bases are a match to TRBD2. Trimming removed 8 bases from V and 1 base from J; junction bases left unmatched: 8. In germline, CDR1 is MNHNS, CDR2 SASEGT. The CDR3 is 15 amino acids.

The CDR3 region is CASSLYRGQTEAFF. As DNA, the CDR3 is TGTGCCAGCAGCCTTTACAGGGGGCAGACTGAAGCTTTCTTT. V usage is TRBV5-8 and J usage is TRBJ1-1, with 9 bases lining up with TRBD1. The CDR3 is 14 amino acids. Germline V gives CDR1 SGHTS, CDR2 YDEGEE. J gave up 5 bases and V 4 bases, and 6 bases lay outside the gene matches.

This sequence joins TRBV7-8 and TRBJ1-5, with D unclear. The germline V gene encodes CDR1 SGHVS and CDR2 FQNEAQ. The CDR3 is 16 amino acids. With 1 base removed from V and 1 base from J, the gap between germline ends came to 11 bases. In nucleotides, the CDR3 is TGTGCCAGCAGCTTAGTGTGGGAGGGAAGCAATCAGCCCCAGCATTTT. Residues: CASSLVWEGSNQPQHF.

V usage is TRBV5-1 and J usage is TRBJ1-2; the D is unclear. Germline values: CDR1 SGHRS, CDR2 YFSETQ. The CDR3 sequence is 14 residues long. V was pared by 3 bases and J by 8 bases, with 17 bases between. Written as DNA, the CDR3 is TGCGCCAGCAGCTCGACCGGGGAAAGTCGCGGCTACACCTTC. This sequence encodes CASSSTGESRGYTF.

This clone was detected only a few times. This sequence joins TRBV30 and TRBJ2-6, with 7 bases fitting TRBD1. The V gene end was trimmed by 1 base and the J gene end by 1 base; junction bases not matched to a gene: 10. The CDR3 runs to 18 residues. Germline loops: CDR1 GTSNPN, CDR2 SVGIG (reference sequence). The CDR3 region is CAWSARRQGRSGANVLTF. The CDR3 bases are TGTGCCTGGAGTGCAAGGAGACAGGGAAGGTCTGGGGCCAACGTCCTGACTTTC.

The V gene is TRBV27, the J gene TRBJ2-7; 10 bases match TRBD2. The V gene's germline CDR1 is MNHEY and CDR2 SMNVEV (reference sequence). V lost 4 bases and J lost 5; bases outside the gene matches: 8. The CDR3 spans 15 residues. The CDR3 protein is CASSSPGLAGDEQYF. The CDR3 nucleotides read TGTGCCAGCAGTTCCCCGGGGCTAGCGGGAGACGAGCAGTACTTC.

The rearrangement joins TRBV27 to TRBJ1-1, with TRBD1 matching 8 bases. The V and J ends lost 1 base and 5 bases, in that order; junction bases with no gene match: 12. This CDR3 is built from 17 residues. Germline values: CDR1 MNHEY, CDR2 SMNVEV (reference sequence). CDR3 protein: CASSLFTPDREGTEAFF. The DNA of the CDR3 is TGTGCCAGCAGTTTATTTACTCCGGACAGGGAGGGGACTGAAGCTTTCTTT.

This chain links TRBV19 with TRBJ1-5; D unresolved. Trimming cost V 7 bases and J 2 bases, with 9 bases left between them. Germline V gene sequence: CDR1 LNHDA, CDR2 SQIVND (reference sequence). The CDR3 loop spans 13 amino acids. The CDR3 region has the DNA TGTGCCAGTAAGGAGGTCGGCAATCAGCCCCAGCATTTT. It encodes CASKEVGNQPQHF.